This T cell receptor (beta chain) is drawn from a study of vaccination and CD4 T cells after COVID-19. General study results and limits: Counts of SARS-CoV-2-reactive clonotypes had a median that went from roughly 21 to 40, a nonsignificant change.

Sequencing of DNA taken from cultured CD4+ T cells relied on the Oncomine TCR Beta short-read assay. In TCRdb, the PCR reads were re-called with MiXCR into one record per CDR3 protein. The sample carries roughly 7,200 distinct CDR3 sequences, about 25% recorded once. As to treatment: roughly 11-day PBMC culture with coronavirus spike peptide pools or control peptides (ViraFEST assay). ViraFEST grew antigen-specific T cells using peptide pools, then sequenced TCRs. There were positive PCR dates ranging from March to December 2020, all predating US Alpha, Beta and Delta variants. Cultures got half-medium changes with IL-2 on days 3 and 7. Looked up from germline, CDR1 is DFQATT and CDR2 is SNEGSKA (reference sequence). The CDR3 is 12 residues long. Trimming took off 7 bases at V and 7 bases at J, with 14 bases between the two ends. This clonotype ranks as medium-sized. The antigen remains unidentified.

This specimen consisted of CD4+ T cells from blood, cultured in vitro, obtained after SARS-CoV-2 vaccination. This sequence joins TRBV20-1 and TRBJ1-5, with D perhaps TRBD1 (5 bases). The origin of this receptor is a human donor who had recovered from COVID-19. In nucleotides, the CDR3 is TGCAGTGGGCGGGAGGGGATCCAGCCCCAGCATTTT. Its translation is CSGREGIQPQHF.